The rows below give T cell receptor beta chains drawn from one sample of a study of beta chain features in type 1 diabetes. TCRdb keeps only in-frame clones here, not all; method: immunoSEQ multiplex PCR. In the table there are 400,000 to 600,000 clones, around 30% of which are singletons. Sequenced input: naive CD4+ T cells from blood. These TCRs come from a man between 18 and 35 years old in good health. The CDR3 runs from the conserved cysteine through the conserved F or W. The D gene is left open where the match is weak.

>TRBV6-5|NA|TRBJ2-7
CASSRPGTLEQYF
>TRBV25-1|TRBD2|TRBJ2-7
CASSGTSGRDEQYF
>TRBV27|TRBD1|TRBJ2-5
CASSPGTGAAERTQYF
>TRBV30|NA|TRBJ1-2
CAWSVQSRGLYGYTF
>TRBV27|TRBD2|TRBJ2-5
CASGGLAGARGLTQYF
>TRBV30|TRBD2|TRBJ2-5
CAWSVGGQETQYF
>TRBV4-1|NA|TRBJ2-5
CASSRGFGETQYF
>TRBV7-2|NA|TRBJ1-2
CASSLNPGMEGYTF
>TRBV10-3|NA|TRBJ2-3
CASCKASTDTQYF
>TRBV29-1|TRBD2|TRBJ2-5
CSAARASGIGETQYF
>TRBV4-3|NA|TRBJ2-1
CASSQEWAYNEQFF
>TRBV7-8|NA|TRBJ1-2
CASSLYREDYTF
>TRBV29-1|NA|TRBJ2-5
CSVEDPERVLQYF
>TRBV30|TRBD1|TRBJ2-1
CAWSRKGTVSYNEQFF
>TRBV9|TRBD2|TRBJ2-3
CASSGTSGPWDTQYF
>TRBV5-4|NA|TRBJ2-1
CASSRTAGEQFF
>TRBV7-9|NA|TRBJ2-7
CASSLFGAARGEQYF
>TRBV30|NA|TRBJ1-1
CAWSVGSGNTEAFF
>TRBV4-3|NA|TRBJ1-1
CASSQDWGAQTEAFF
>TRBV7-2|NA|TRBJ2-1
CASSRDKAYNEQFF
>TRBV5-1|NA|TRBJ2-1
CASSLKVPGYNEQFF
>TRBV9|NA|TRBJ1-5
CASSVDVGGSNQPQHF